The entry that follows covers one T cell receptor beta chain sequence. The antigen remains undetermined. This sample was included in a study of cytomegalovirus exposure and HLA in healthy donors. General study findings and limits: Overall, approximately 150 TCR beta chains were annotated as cytomegalovirus-associated.

From the roughly 110-subject validation cohort, which was separate from the roughly 630-subject first cohort, the donors were drawn. Trimming took off 8 bases at V and 8 bases at J, with 18 bases between the two ends. Germline values: CDR1 LNHDA, CDR2 SQIVND (reference sequence). This CDR3 spans 13 amino acids. Some clones are missing from TCRdb's copy, which holds only in-frame ones; the method was immunoSEQ multiplex PCR. The sample contains over 250,000 clones, 86% of which appear only once. Sample: PBMCs. The sequence derives from a woman aged 18 to 35 in good health and CMV-seronegative. This chain joins TRBV19 and TRBJ1-2; D gene unclear. CDR3 bases: TGTGCCAGTCTAAGAGGGCAGGCGAGGGGCTACACCTTC. It codes for CASLRGQARGYTF. The whole variable domain, remainder taken from reference TRBV19 and TRBJ1-2, is DGGITQSPKYLFRKEGQNVTLSCEQNLNHDAMYWYRQDPGQGLRLIYYSQIVNDFQKGDIAEGYSVSREKKESFPLTVTSAQKNPTAFYLCASLRGQARGYTFGSGTRLTVV.